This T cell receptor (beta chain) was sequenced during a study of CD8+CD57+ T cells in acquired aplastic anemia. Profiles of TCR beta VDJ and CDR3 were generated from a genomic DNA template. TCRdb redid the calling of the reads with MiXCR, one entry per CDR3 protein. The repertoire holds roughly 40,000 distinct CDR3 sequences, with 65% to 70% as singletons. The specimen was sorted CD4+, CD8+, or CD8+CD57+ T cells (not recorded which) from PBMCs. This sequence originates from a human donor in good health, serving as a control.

CDR3 sequence reads: CASAGRGPNTEAFF. In DNA, the CDR3 is TGTGCCAGCGCGGGAAGGGGGCCGAACACTGAAGCTTTCTTT. The rearrangement links TRBV25-1 to TRBJ1-1, with 7 bases fitting TRBD1. The junction had 7 bases not matched to a gene; V was cut back by 8 bases and J by 1 base. CDR1 and CDR2 (germline): MGHDK, SYGVNS. This CDR3 is 14 amino acids long. Looking up the rest from reference TRBV25-1 and TRBJ1-1 gives the full variable domain: EADIYQTPRYLVIGTGKKITLECSQTMGHDKMYWYQQDPGMELHLIHYSYGVNSTEKGDLSSESTVSRIRTEHFPLTLESARPSHTSQYLCASAGRGPNTEAFFGQGTRLTVV.